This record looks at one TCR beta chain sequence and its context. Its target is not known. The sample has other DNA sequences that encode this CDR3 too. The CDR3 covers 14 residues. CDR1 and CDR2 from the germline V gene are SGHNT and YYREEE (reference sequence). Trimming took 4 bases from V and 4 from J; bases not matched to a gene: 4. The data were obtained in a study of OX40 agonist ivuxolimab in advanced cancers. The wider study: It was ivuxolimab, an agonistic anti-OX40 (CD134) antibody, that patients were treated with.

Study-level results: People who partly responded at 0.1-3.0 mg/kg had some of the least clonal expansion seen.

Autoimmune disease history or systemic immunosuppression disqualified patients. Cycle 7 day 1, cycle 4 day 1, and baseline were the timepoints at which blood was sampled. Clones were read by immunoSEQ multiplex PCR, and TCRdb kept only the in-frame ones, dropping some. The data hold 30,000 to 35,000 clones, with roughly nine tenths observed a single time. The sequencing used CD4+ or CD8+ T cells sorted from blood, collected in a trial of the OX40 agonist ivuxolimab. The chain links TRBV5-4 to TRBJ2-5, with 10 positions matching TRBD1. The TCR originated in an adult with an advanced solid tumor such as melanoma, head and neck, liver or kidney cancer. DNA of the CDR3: TGTGCCAGCAGCCGACAGGGGGCGGCAGAGACCCAGTACTTC. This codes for CASSRQGAAETQYF.